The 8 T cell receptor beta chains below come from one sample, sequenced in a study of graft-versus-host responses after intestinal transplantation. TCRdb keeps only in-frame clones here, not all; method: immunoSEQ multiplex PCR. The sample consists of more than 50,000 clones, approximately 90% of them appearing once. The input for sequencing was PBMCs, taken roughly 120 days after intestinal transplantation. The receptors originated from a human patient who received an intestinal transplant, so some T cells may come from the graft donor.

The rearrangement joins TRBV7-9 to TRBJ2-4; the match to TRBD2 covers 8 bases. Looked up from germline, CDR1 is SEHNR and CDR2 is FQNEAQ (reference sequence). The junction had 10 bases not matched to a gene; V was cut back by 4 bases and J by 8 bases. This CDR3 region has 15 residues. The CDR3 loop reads CASSSGTSAVDIQYF. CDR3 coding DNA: TGTGCCAGCAGCTCCGGGACTAGTGCGGTAGACATTCAGTACTTC. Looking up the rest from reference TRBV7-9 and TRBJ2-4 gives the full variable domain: DTGVSQNPRHKITKRGQNVTFRCDPISEHNRLYWYRQTLGQGPEFLTYFQNEAQLEKSRLLSDRFSAERPKGSFSTLEIQRTEQGDSAMYLCASSSGTSAVDIQYFGAGTRLSVL.

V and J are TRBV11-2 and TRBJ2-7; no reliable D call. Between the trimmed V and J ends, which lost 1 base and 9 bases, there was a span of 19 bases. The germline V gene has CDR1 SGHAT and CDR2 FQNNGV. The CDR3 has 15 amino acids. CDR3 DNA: TGTGCCAGCAGCTTAGGGAATGGGGAAGTCCTTGGGCAGTACTTC. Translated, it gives CASSLGNGEVLGQYF.

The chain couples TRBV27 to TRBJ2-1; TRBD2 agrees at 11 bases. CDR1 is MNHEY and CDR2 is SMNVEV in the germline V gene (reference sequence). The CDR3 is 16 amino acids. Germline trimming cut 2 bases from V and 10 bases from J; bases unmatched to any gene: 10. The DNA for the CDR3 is TGTGCCAGCAGTTTAAGAGTTAGCCTAGCGGGGGGCGAGCAGTTCTTC. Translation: CASSLRVSLAGGEQFF.

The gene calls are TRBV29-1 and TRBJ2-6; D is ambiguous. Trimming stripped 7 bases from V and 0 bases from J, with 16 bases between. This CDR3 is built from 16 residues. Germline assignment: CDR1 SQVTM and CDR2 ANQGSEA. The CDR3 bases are TGCAGCGCCTTCCGAGACGTAGGCTCTGGGGCCAACGTCCTGACTTTC. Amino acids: CSAFRDVGSGANVLTF.

CDR3 sequence reads: CASGSLLGRTGELFF. The CDR3 DNA follows: TGTGCTAGTGGTTCCCTCCTCGGACGGACCGGGGAGCTGTTTTTT. V and J are TRBV12-5 and TRBJ2-2; D remains ambiguous. V lost 4 bases and J lost 5, with 14 bases in between. There are 15 residues in the CDR3. CDR1 LGHNT and CDR2 FRNRAP come from the germline V gene.

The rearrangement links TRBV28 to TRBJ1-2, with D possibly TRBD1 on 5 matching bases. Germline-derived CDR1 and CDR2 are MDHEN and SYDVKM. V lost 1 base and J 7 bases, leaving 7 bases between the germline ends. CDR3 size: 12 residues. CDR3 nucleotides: TGTGCCAGCAGTTTATCGGGGCCTGGCTACACCTTC. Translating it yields CASSLSGPGYTF.

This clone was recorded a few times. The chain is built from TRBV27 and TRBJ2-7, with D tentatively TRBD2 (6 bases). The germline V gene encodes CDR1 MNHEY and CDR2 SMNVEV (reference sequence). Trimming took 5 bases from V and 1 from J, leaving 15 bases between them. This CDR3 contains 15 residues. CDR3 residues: CASSPKEGLSYEQYF. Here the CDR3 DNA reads TGTGCCAGCAGTCCAAAGGAGGGGTTATCCTACGAGCAGTACTTC.

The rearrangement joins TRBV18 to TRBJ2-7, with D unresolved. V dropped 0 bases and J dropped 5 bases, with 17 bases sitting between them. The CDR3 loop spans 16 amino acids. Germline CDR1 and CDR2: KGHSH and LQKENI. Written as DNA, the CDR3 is TGTGCCAGCTCACCACCGGTTCCAGACCCAGTCCACGAGCAGTACTTC. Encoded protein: CASSPPVPDPVHEQYF.